The clone carrying this TCR beta chain was seen a handful of times. Its specificity is not known. The treatment: roughly 10-day PBMC culture with coronavirus spike peptide pools or control peptides (ViraFEST assay). These data originate in a study of vaccination and CD4 T cells after COVID-19. On the study more broadly: Post-COVID draws followed diagnosis by a median roughly 93 days (range 35 to 161).

This CDR3 spans 13 amino acids. Trimming pared 11 bases from V and 2 bases from J, leaving 13 bases between. CDR1 and CDR2 (germline): MNHNS, SASEGT. The Oncomine TCR Beta short-read assay generated sequence data from the DNA of cultured CD4+ T cells. TCRdb re-called the PCR reads with MiXCR, one entry per CDR3 protein. The data show some 15,000 distinct CDR3 sequences, over 70% seen once. This rearrangement joins TRBV6-1 to TRBJ1-5; the D gene is possibly TRBD1 (5 bases). This TCR was recovered from a human donor who had recovered from COVID-19. The sequenced sample consisted of CD4+ T cells from blood, cultured in vitro. The CDR3 loop is CAAYGQGNQPQHF. CDR3 DNA: TGTGCCGCATATGGACAAGGCAATCAGCCCCAGCATTTT.